The clone carrying this T cell receptor beta chain turned up a few times. Its antigen is unidentified. TCRdb fed the 5' RACE reads into MiXCR, producing one record per CDR3 protein. Seen here are about 900,000 distinct CDR3 sequences, 9% to 15% observed once, and the top ten hold around 1.5%. The sample comes from a study of identical twins. Study results and limitations: Within beta out-of-frame sequences, the excess sharing observed between twins was weaker. Memory repertoires lacked the insertion deficit that abundant cord blood beta clonotypes showed.

Trimming cost V 3 bases and J 7 bases, with 6 bases left between them. The V gene's germline CDR1 is ENHRY and CDR2 SYGVKD. The CDR3 covers 12 residues. These data were also filed under a second study, of yellow fever vaccine responses in identical twins.

The V call is TRBV10-3, the J call TRBJ2-2; D is unclear. The TCR originated in a young woman in good health. Specimen: PBMCs. CDR3 in amino acids: CAISEASGELFF. The CDR3 DNA reads as TGTGCCATCAGTGAAGCTAGCGGGGAGCTGTTTTTT.